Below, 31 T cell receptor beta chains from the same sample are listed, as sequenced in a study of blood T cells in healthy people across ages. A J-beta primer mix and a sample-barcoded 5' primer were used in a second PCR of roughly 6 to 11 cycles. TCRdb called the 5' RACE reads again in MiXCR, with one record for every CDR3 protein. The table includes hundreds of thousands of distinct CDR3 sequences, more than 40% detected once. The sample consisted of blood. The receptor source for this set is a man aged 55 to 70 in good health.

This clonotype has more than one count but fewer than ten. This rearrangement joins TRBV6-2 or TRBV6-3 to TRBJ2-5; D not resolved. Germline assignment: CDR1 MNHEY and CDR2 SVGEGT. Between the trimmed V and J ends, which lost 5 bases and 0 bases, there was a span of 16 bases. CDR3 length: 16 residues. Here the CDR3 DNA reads TGTGCCAGCAGTCACGGACGGGCTCTGAACCAAGAGACCCAGTACTTC. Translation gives CASSHGRALNQETQYF.

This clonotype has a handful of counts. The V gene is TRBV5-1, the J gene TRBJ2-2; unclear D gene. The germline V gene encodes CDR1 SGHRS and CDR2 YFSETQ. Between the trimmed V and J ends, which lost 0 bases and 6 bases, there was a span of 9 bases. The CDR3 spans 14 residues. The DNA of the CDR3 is TGCGCCAGCAGCTTGGCCACATGGTCCGGGGAGCTGTTTTTT. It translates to CASSLATWSGELFF. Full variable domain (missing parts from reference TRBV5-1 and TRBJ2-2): KAGVTQTPRYLIKTRGQQVTLSCSPISGHRSVSWYQQTPGQGLQFLFEYFSETQRNKGNFPGRFSGRQFSNSRSEMNVSTLELGDSALYLCASSLATWSGELFFGEGSRLTVL.

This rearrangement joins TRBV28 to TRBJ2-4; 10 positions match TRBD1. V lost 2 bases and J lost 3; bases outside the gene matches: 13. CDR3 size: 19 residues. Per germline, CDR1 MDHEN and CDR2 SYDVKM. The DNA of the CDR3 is TGTGCCAGCAGTTTACTTGTTAGGGACAGGGGAGGGGGCAAAAACATTCAGTACTTC. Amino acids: CASSLLVRDRGGGKNIQYF. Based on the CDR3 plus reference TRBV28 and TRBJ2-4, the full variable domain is DVKVTQSSRYLVKRTGEKVFLECVQDMDHENMFWYRQDPGLGLRLIYFSYDVKMKEKGDIPEGYSVSREKKERFSLILESASTNQTSMYLCASSLLVRDRGGGKNIQYFGAGTRLSVL.

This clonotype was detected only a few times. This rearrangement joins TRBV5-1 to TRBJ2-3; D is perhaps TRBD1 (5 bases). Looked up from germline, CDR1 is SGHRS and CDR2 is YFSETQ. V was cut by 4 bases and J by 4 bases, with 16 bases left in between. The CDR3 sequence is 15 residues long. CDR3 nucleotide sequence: TGCGCCAGCAGCCTAACGACAGTTTCGGCAGATACGCAGTATTTT. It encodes CASSLTTVSADTQYF.

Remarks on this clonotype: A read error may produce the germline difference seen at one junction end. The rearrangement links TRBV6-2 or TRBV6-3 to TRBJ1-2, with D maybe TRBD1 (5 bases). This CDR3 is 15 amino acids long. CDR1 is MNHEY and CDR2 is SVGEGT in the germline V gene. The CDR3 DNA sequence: TGTGCCAGCAGTTACTCGAGCAGGGATGCCTATGGCCACACCTTC. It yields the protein CASSYSSRDAYGHTF.

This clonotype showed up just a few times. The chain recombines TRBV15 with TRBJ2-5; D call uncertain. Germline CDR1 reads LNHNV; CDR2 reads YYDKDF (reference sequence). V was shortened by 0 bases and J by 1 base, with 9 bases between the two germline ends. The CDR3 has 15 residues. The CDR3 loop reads CATSRDTLTQETQYF. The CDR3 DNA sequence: TGTGCCACCAGCAGAGATACCCTAACCCAAGAGACCCAGTACTTC. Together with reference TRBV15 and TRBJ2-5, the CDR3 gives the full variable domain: DAMVIQNPRYQVTQFGKPVTLSCSQTLNHNVMYWYQQKSSQAPKLLFHYYDKDFNNEADTPDNFQSRRPNTSFCFLDIRSPGLGDTAMYLCATSRDTLTQETQYFGPGTRLLVL.

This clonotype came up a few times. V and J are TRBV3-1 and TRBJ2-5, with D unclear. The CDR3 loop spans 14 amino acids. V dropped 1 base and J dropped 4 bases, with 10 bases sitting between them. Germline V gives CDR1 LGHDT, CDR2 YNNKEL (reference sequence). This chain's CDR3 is CASSQVRAAETQYF. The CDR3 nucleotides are TGTGCCAGCAGCCAAGTCCGGGCCGCAGAGACCCAGTACTTC.

The CDR3 here is CASSLAGWHEQFF. As DNA, the CDR3 is TGTGCCAGCAGCTTGGCCGGGTGGCATGAGCAGTTCTTC. The chain employs TRBV11-2 and TRBJ2-1; no firm D call. CDR1 is SGHAT, CDR2 FQNNGV, per germline. The germline V and J ends were trimmed by 3 bases and 8 bases, with 11 bases remaining between them. CDR3 length: 13 amino acids.

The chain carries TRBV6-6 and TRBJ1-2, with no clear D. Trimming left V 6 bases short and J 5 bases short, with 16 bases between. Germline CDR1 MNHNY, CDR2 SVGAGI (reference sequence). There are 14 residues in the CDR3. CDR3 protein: CASRRYESGYGYTF. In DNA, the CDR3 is TGTGCCAGCAGGCGATACGAGTCCGGTTATGGCTACACCTTC.

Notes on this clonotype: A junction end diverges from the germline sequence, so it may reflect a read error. The CDR3 is CAGSAGAATDTQYF. The CDR3 DNA reads as TGTGCCGGCAGCGCGGGGGCCGCCACAGATACGCAGTATTTT. The V and J genes are TRBV7-2 and TRBJ2-3; maybe TRBD2 (7 bases). This CDR3 spans 14 amino acids. The germline gives CDR1 SGHTA, CDR2 FQGNSA.

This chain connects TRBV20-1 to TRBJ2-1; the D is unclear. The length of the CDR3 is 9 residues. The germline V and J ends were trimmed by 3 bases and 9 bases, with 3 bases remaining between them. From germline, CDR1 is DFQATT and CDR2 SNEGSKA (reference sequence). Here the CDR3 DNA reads TGCAGTGCTAGCACTGAGCAGTTCTTC. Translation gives CSASTEQFF.

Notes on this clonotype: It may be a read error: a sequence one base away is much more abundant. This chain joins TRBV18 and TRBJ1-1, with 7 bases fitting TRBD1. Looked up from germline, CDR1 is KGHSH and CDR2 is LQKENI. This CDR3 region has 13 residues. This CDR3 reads CAGSPRTGEQAFF. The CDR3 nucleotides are TGTGCCGGCTCACCAAGGACAGGAGAACAGGCTTTCTTT. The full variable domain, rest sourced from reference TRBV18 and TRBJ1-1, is NAGVMQNPRHLVRRRGQEARLRCSPMKGHSHVYWYRQLPEEGLKFMVYLQKENIIDESGMPKERFSAEFPKEGPSILRIQQVVRGDSAAYFCAGSPRTGEQAFFGQGTRLTVV.

CDR3 protein: CASTLLSLGADTQYF. CDR3 nucleotides: TGTGCCAGCACCCTACTGAGCCTCGGCGCAGATACGCAGTATTTT. V usage is TRBV6-6 and J usage is TRBJ2-3; D is undetermined. This CDR3 is 15 amino acids long. Deletions cut 7 bases from V and 4 bases from J, with 18 bases between. The germline V gene has CDR1 MNHNY and CDR2 SVGAGI (reference sequence).

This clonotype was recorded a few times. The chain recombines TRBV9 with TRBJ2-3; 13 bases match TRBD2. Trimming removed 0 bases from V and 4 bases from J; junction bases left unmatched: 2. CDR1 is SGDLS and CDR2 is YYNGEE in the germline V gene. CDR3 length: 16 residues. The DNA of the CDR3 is TGTGCCAGCAGCGTAGGGACTAGCGGGGGTGCAGATACGCAGTATTTT. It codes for CASSVGTSGGADTQYF.

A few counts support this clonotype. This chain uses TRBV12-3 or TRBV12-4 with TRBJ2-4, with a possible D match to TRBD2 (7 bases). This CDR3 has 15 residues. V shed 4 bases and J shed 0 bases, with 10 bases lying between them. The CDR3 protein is CASSWGGLAKNIQYF. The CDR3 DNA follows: TGTGCCAGCAGTTGGGGGGGCCTAGCCAAAAACATTCAGTACTTC.

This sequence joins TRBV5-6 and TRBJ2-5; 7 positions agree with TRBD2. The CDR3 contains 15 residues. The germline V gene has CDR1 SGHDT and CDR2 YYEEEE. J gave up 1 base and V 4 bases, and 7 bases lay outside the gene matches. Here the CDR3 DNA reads TGTGCCAGCAGCGCAGCCCTAGCGGTCCAAGAGACCCAGTACTTC. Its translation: CASSAALAVQETQYF.

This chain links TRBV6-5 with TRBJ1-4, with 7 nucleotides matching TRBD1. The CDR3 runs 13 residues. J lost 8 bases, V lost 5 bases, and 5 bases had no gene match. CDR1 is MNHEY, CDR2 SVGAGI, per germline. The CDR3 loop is CASSDREVEKLFF. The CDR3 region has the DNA TGTGCCAGCAGTGACAGGGAGGTCGAAAAACTGTTTTTT.

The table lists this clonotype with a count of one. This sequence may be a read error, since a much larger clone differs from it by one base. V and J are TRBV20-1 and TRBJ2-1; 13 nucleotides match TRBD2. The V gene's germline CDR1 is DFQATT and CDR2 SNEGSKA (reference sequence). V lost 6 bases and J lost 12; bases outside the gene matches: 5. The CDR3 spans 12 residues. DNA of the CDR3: TGCAGTGCAGTGACTAGCGGGGGGTCGCAGTTCTTC. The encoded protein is CSAVTSGGSQFF.

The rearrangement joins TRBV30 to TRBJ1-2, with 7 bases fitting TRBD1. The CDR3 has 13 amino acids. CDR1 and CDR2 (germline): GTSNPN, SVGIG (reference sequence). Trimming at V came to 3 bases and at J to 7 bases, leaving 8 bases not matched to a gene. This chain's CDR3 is CAWRFDRVRGYTF. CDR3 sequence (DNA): TGTGCCTGGAGATTCGACAGGGTACGTGGCTACACCTTC.

CDR3: CASSLLGHSLNTEAFF. In DNA form, the CDR3 reads TGTGCCAGCAGCTTATTAGGTCACAGCTTGAACACTGAAGCTTTCTTT. The rearrangement links TRBV7-2 to TRBJ1-1; D is undetermined. The CDR3 runs 16 residues. CDR1 and CDR2 (germline): SGHTA, FQGNSA. The ends were cut back, 2 bases at V and 0 bases at J, with 13 bases in the middle.

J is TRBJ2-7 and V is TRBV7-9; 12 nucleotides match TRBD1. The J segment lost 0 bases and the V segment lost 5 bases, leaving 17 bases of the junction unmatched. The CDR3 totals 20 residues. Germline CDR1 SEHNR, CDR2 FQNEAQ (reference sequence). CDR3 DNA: TGTGCCAGCAGCCAGATACCGCTTTCCGGGACAGGGGGCCTCTCCTACGAGCAGTACTTC. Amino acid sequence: CASSQIPLSGTGGLSYEQYF.

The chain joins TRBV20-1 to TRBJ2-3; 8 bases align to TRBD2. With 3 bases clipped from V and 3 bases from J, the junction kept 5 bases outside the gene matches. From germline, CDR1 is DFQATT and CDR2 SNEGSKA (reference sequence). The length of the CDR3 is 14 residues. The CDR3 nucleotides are TGCAGTGCTAGGAGCGGGGGTAGGACAGATACGCAGTATTTT. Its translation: CSARSGGRTDTQYF.

The CDR3 bases are TGTGCCTGGAGTGGGGAGAATCGGCTACGGGAGCAGTACTTC. Encoded protein: CAWSGENRLREQYF. The rearrangement links TRBV30 to TRBJ2-7, with D possibly TRBD2 on 5 matching bases. V was pared by 1 base and J by 7 bases, with 17 bases between. CDR1 is GTSNPN, CDR2 SVGIG, per germline (reference sequence). The CDR3 loop spans 14 amino acids.

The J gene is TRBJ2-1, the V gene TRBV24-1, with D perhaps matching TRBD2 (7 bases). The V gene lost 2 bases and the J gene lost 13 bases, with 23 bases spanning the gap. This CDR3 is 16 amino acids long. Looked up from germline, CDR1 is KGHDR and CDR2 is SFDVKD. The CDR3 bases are TGTGCCACCAGTGATTCCGGGGGGCGCGATCGGGAGACCCAGTTCTTC. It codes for CATSDSGGRDRETQFF.

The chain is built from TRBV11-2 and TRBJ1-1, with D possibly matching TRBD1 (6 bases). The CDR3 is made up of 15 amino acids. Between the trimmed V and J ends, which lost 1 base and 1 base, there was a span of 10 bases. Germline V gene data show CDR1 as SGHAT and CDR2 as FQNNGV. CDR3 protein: CASSLGARGNTEAFF. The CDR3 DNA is TGTGCCAGCAGCTTAGGGGCCAGGGGGAACACTGAAGCTTTCTTT.

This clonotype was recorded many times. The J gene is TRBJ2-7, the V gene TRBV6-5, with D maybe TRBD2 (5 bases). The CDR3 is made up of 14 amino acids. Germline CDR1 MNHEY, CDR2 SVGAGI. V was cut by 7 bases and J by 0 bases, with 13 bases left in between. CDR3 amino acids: CASKSETNSYEQYF. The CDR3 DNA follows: TGTGCCAGCAAAAGCGAGACTAACTCCTACGAGCAGTACTTC.

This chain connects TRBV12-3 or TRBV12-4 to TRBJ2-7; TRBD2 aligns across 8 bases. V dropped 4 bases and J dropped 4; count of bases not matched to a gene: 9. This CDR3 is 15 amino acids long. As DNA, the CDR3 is TGTGCCAGCAGTTCCTCCGGGACTAGTCGGTACGAGCAGTACTTC. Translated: CASSSSGTSRYEQYF.

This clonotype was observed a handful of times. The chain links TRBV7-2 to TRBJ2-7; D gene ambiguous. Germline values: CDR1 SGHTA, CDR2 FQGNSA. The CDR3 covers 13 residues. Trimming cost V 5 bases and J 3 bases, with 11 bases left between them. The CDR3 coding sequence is TGTGCCAGCAGCCCCCGGGTGTTCTACGAGCAGTACTTC. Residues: CASSPRVFYEQYF.

The DNA for the CDR3 is TGCAGCGTTGAAGCCCCGGGGTTGAACACTGAAGCTTTCTTT. This codes for CSVEAPGLNTEAFF. The J gene is TRBJ1-1, the V gene TRBV29-1; D uncertain. This CDR3 is 14 amino acids long. CDR1 is SQVTM, CDR2 ANQGSEA, per germline. Trimming stripped 1 base from V and 0 bases from J, with 9 bases between.

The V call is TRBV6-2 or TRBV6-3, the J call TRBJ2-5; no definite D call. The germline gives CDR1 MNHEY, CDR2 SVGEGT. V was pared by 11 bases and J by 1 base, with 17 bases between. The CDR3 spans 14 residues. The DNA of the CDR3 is TGTGCCGGCACCTCTCGACTCTTCCAAGAGACCCAGTACTTC. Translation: CAGTSRLFQETQYF.

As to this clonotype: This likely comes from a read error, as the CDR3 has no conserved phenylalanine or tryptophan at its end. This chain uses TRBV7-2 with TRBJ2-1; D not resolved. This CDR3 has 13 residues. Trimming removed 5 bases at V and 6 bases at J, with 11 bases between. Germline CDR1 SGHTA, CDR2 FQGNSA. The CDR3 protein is CASSTGLFNEQFV. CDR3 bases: TGTGCCAGCAGCACCGGGTTATTCAATGAGCAGTTCGTC.